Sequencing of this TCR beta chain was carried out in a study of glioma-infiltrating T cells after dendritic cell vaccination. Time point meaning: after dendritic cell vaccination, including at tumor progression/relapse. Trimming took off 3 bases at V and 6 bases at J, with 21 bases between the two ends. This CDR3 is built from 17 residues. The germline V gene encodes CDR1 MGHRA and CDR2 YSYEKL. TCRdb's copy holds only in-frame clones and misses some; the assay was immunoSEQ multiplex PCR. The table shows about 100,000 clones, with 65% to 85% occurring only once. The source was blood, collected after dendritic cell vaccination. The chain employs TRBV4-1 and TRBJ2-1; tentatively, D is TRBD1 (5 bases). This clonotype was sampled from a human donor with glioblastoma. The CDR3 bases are TGCGCCAGCAGCCAGAGGCAGGGTATGGGGTTGAGCAATGAGCAGTTCTTC. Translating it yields CASSQRQGMGLSNEQFF.